These 5 T cell receptor beta chains share one sample of origin, sequenced in a study of T cell repertoires in cytomegalovirus infection. Their specific antigens are unknown. TCRdb used MiXCR to reprocess the reads, holding one entry per CDR3 protein. The table lists roughly 920,000 distinct CDR3 sequences, around 30% of them singletons. The sample was cultured CD8+ T cells from PBMCs, taken from culture after CMV antigen stimulation. The receptors originated from a human donor in good health (CMV status not recorded). Some clones in this sample may be carry-over from other donors' samples.

The CDR3 spells CASSYSKRTGTDTQYF. The CDR3 DNA follows: TGTGCCAGCAGTTACTCGAAACGGACTGGCACAGATACGCAGTATTTT. This chain links TRBV6-6 with TRBJ2-3; maybe TRBD2 (5 bases). The V gene's germline CDR1 is MNHNY and CDR2 SVGAGI (reference sequence). V was trimmed by 0 bases and J by 1 base, leaving 11 bases between them. The CDR3 sequence is 16 residues long.

This clonotype was observed a single time. V usage is TRBV4-1 and J usage is TRBJ1-2; D uncertain. With 0 bases removed from V and 4 bases from J, the gap between germline ends came to 12 bases. CDR1 MGHRA and CDR2 YSYEKL come from the germline V gene. The CDR3 is 15 amino acids. CDR3 DNA: TGCGCCAGCAGCCAAGATATAGGGTCCGGCTATGGCTACACCTTC. Its translation is CASSQDIGSGYGYTF.

The chain recombines TRBV2 with TRBJ2-5; unclear D gene. The germline V and J ends were trimmed by 5 bases and 2 bases, with 12 bases remaining between them. Looked up from germline, CDR1 is SNHLY and CDR2 is FYNNEI. CDR3 length equals 14 residues. Written as DNA, the CDR3 is TGTGCCAGCAGTTCCCGACCGAGTCAAGAGACCCAGTACTTC. It codes for CASSSRPSQETQYF. The full variable domain, in which reference TRBV2 and TRBJ2-5 provide the parts outside the CDR3, is EPEVTQTPSHQVTQMGQEVILRCVPISNHLYFYWYRQILGQKVEFLVSFYNNEISEKSEIFDDQFSVERPDGSNFTLKIRSTKLEDSAMYFCASSSRPSQETQYFGPGTRLLVL.

The V and J genes are TRBV2 and TRBJ2-1; D gene unclear. Trimming cost V 6 bases and J 13 bases, with 4 bases left between them. Germline CDR1 is SNHLY and CDR2 is FYNNEI. This CDR3 is 8 amino acids long. CDR3 DNA sequence: TGTGCCAGCAGCGGTCAGTTCTTC. The encoded protein is CASSGQFF.

A few counts support this clonotype. The V and J genes are TRBV28 and TRBJ1-5; tentative D call: TRBD1 (5 bases). The CDR3 has 14 amino acids. V was pared by 8 bases and J by 2 bases, with 13 bases between. Germline CDR1 MDHEN, CDR2 SYDVKM. The CDR3 region has the DNA TGTGCCAGCTCGGGGGGTACGGGCAATCAGCCCCAGCATTTT. Translating gives CASSGGTGNQPQHF.